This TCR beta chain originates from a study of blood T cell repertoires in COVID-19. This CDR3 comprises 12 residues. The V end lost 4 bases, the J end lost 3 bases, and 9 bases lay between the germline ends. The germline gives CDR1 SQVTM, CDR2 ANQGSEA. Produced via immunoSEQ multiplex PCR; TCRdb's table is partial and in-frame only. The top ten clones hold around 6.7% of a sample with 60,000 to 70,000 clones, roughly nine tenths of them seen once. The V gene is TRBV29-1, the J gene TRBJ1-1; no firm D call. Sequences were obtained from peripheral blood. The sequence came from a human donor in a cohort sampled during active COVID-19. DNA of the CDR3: TGCAGCGTTGGTCGAGCCGACACTGAAGCTTTCTTT. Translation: CSVGRADTEAFF.